The 23 T cell receptor beta chains below all came from one sample that was sequenced in a study of blood T cells in healthy people across ages. Using a J-beta primer mix together with a sample-barcoded 5' primer, a second PCR was run for about 6 to 12 cycles. One entry per CDR3 protein, called by TCRdb with MiXCR from the 5' RACE reads. Seen here are about 1,400,000 distinct CDR3 sequences, 59% observed once, and the top ten hold 5% to 7%. Sequencing input: blood. The source is a man between 18 and 29 years old in good health.

This clonotype was seen only a few times. The J gene is TRBJ1-5, the V gene TRBV12-3 or TRBV12-4; the D is unclear. The CDR3 runs 12 residues. The V and J ends lost 2 bases and 4 bases respectively, with 3 bases between them. CDR3 region: CASSLMNQPQHF. CDR3 sequence (DNA): TGTGCCAGCAGTTTAATGAATCAGCCCCAGCATTTT.

This clonotype occurred a few times. The V call is TRBV6-6, the J call TRBJ2-7; D might be TRBD1 (5 bases). Germline V gives CDR1 MNHNY, CDR2 SVGAGI (reference sequence). Between the trimmed V and J ends, which lost 2 bases and 6 bases, there was a span of 14 bases. The CDR3 totals 14 residues. CDR3 DNA: TGTGCCAGCAGTTACGGCAGGGAAGGGGCCGAGCAGTACTTC. The encoded protein is CASSYGREGAEQYF.

Notes on this clonotype: An end of the junction differs from the germline gene, which may be a read error. The V call is TRBV15, the J call TRBJ1-5; TRBD1 matches at 7 bases. The CDR3 covers 17 residues. Germline V gives CDR1 LNHNV, CDR2 YYDKDF (reference sequence). CDR3 nucleotides: TGTGCCATCAGCAGTCCAGGGGGTGGGCCCTCCCTACAGCCCCAGCATTTT. Protein product: CAISSPGGGPSLQPQHF.

DNA for the CDR3: TGCGCCAGCAGCCCAAACACCGGGACAGGGGCCTCCTACGAGCAGTACTTC. Protein product: CASSPNTGTGASYEQYF. The chain recombines TRBV4-1 with TRBJ2-7; 10 bases match TRBD1. The CDR3 consists of 17 residues. V trimming: 4 bases; J trimming: 0 bases; junction bases outside the gene matches: 9. CDR1 and CDR2 (germline): MGHRA, YSYEKL.

This clonotype was counted once. The rearrangement links TRBV15 to TRBJ2-7; 7 positions agree with TRBD1. The CDR3 has 13 residues. Germline assignment: CDR1 LNHNV and CDR2 YYDKDF (reference sequence). V was pared by 3 bases and J by 4 bases, with 3 bases of the junction left unmatched. The CDR3 here is CATSRHRGYEQYF. The CDR3, as DNA: TGTGCCACCAGCAGGCACAGGGGTTACGAGCAGTACTTC.

This sequence joins TRBV25-1 and TRBJ2-7; 8 bases match TRBD2. The CDR3 has 17 amino acids. J gave up 2 bases and V 4 bases, and 13 bases lay outside the gene matches. From germline, CDR1 is MGHDK and CDR2 SYGVNS. CDR3 loop: CASSGPNERETAYEQYF. The CDR3 nucleotides are TGTGCCAGCAGTGGGCCTAACGAGCGGGAGACAGCCTACGAGCAGTACTTC.

The chain has TRBV5-4 and TRBJ2-1; 7 bases match TRBD1. CDR1 SGHNT and CDR2 YYREEE come from the germline V gene (reference sequence). The V segment lost 0 bases and the J segment 2 bases; nucleotides outside the gene matches: 17. The CDR3 runs to 20 residues. CDR3 residues: CASSLVGGPGPGSTYNEQFF. The DNA for the CDR3 is TGTGCCAGCAGCTTGGTAGGGGGCCCGGGGCCGGGATCTACCTACAATGAGCAGTTCTTC.

The chain links TRBV12-3 or TRBV12-4 to TRBJ2-2; possible D gene TRBD1, 6 bases. The CDR3 is 14 amino acids. V shed 6 bases and J shed 5 bases, with 13 bases lying between them. CDR3 nucleotides: TGTGCCAGCAGGCAGCCGGGACATACCGGGGAGCTGTTTTTT. Its protein is CASRQPGHTGELFF.

This clonotype was observed a few times. The chain has TRBV29-1 and TRBJ2-1; the match to TRBD1 covers 7 bases. The J call may be faulty, since TRBJ2-7 better matches the DNA end. The CDR3 runs to 12 residues. The germline gives CDR1 SQVTM, CDR2 ANQGSEA. The CDR3 sequence: CSIRQGRDEQYF. CDR3 sequence (DNA): TGCAGCATTAGACAGGGAAGGGACGAGCAGTACTTC.

This clonotype was counted a single time. The chain uses TRBV12-3 or TRBV12-4 and TRBJ2-1; no reliable D call. This CDR3 is built from 12 residues. The V gene lost 6 bases and the J gene lost 6 bases, with 9 bases spanning the gap. The CDR3 region has the DNA TGTGCCAGCAGCCGGTCCCGCAATGAGCAGTTCTTC. Amino acid sequence: CASSRSRNEQFF.

This sequence joins TRBV4-2 and TRBJ2-1, with D unclear. Trimming stripped 4 bases from V and 5 bases from J, with 9 bases between. Germline V gives CDR1 LGHNA, CDR2 YNFKEQ. This CDR3 region has 13 residues. The CDR3 here is CASSLLMDNEQFF. Here the CDR3 DNA reads TGTGCCAGCAGCCTCTTGATGGACAATGAGCAGTTCTTC.

The chain uses TRBV20-1 and TRBJ1-1; 9 positions match TRBD1. Germline assignment: CDR1 DFQATT and CDR2 SNEGSKA (reference sequence). This CDR3 has 16 residues. V lost 5 bases, J lost 1 base, and 11 bases stayed unmatched. This chain's CDR3 is CSARSGLGQGNTEAFF. In DNA, the CDR3 is TGCAGTGCTCGCAGTGGCCTGGGACAGGGGAACACTGAAGCTTTCTTT.

The V call is TRBV25-1, the J call TRBJ2-1; 9 positions match TRBD2. The CDR3 contains 14 residues. V lost 4 bases to trimming and J lost 8 bases; unmatched junction nucleotides: 6. Per germline, CDR1 MGHDK and CDR2 SYGVNS. For the CDR3, the DNA is TGTGCCAGCAGTGGAATAGCGGGAGATTATGAGCAGTTCTTC. This translates into CASSGIAGDYEQFF.

As regards this clonotype: Mismatch with germline at one junction end may stem from a read error. The chain joins TRBV20-1 to TRBJ2-2, with a weak D call TRBD2 (6 bases). The CDR3 covers 12 residues. Germline CDR1 is DFQATT and CDR2 is SNEGSKA (reference sequence). Here the CDR3 reads CSAREGGGKLFF. The CDR3 DNA sequence: TGCAGTGCTAGAGAGGGCGGCGGGAAGCTGTTTTTT.

The V gene is TRBV20-1, the J gene TRBJ2-3; D is uncertain. Germline CDR1 DFQATT, CDR2 SNEGSKA (reference sequence). The V end lost 6 bases, the J end lost 5 bases, and 12 bases lay between the germline ends. This CDR3 has 12 amino acids. CDR3 sequence: CSAHAPEDTQYF. CDR3 bases: TGCAGTGCCCACGCCCCAGAAGATACGCAGTATTTT.

The genes are TRBV6-1 and TRBJ1-2; no clear D gene. Per the germline V gene, CDR1 is MNHNS and CDR2 is SASEGT. CDR3 size: 15 residues. V lost 2 bases to trimming and J lost 1 base, with 11 bases between them. CDR3 nucleotides: TGTGCCAGCAGTGAAATGGGCGGGGTTAACTATGGCTACACCTTC. Protein sequence: CASSEMGGVNYGYTF.

This clonotype has more than one count but fewer than ten. The V gene is TRBV4-1, the J gene TRBJ1-1; D ambiguous. Looked up from germline, CDR1 is MGHRA and CDR2 is YSYEKL. The CDR3 is made up of 13 amino acids. Deletions cut 1 base from V and 4 bases from J, with 7 bases between. The CDR3 here is CASSQVKSTEAFF. The DNA of the CDR3 is TGCGCCAGCAGCCAAGTGAAGTCCACTGAAGCTTTCTTT.

There are a few counts of this clonotype. The chain recombines TRBV4-2 with TRBJ2-1; tentative D call: TRBD1 (5 bases). The V gene's germline CDR1 is LGHNA and CDR2 YNFKEQ. The CDR3 sequence is 13 residues long. Trimming left V 1 base short and J 9 bases short, with 10 bases between. CDR3 in DNA: TGTGCCAGCAGCCAAGCTGGGGCAAGTGAGCAGTTCTTC. This encodes CASSQAGASEQFF.

The CDR3 loop reads CATEGGPDTQYF. The CDR3 bases are TGTGCCACCGAGGGGGGCCCAGATACGCAGTATTTT. V usage is TRBV6-5 and J usage is TRBJ2-3; D is tentatively TRBD1 or TRBD2 (6 bases each). The V and J ends lost 10 bases and 4 bases respectively, with 12 bases between them. The CDR3 contains 12 residues. Germline lookup yields CDR1 MNHEY and CDR2 SVGAGI.

This clonotype was counted between two and nine times. The genes are TRBV4-1 and TRBJ2-5; 10 bases align to TRBD2. The J call may be wrong; the DNA end is better matched by TRBJ2-7. CDR1 MGHRA and CDR2 YSYEKL come from the germline V gene. The CDR3 is 15 amino acids. The CDR3 here is CASSHASGSFNEQYF. The CDR3 nucleotides are TGCGCCAGCAGCCATGCTAGCGGGAGTTTCAACGAGCAGTACTTC.

This clonotype has more than one count but fewer than ten. The V gene is TRBV25-1, the J gene TRBJ2-3, with D perhaps matching TRBD1 (5 bases). This CDR3 contains 13 residues. CDR1 MGHDK and CDR2 SYGVNS come from the germline V gene. Trimming took off 3 bases at V and 11 bases at J, with 15 bases between the two ends. Written as DNA, the CDR3 is TGTGCCAGCAGTGAGGGGCTTCGTGGAGAGCAGTATTTT. It specifies CASSEGLRGEQYF.

This rearrangement joins TRBV28 to TRBJ2-7; TRBD1 matches at 7 bases. Gene TRBJ2-5 matches the end of the DNA better, so the J call may be wrong. CDR3 length equals 14 residues. Germline CDR1 is MDHEN and CDR2 is SYDVKM. The CDR3 region has the DNA TGTGCCACGAGGGACAGAAACGGGCCAGAGACCCAGTACTTC. Translation gives CATRDRNGPETQYF.

The chain couples TRBV9 to TRBJ2-3; D gene uncertain. CDR3 length: 15 amino acids. With 5 bases removed from V and 0 bases from J, the gap between germline ends came to 13 bases. The germline V gene has CDR1 SGDLS and CDR2 YYNGEE. The CDR3 here is CASSVDGASTDTQYF. The DNA for the CDR3 is TGTGCCAGCAGTGTGGACGGAGCTAGCACAGATACGCAGTATTTT. The whole variable domain, filled in from reference TRBV9 and TRBJ2-3, reads DSGVTQTPKHLITATGQRVTLRCSPRSGDLSVYWYQQSLDQGLQFLIQYYNGEERAKGNILERFSAQQFPDLHSELNLSSLELGDSALYFCASSVDGASTDTQYFGPGTRLTVL.